Below are 10 T cell receptor beta chains sequenced from a single sample in a study of neurological immune-mediated disorders. MiXCR, applied by TCRdb to the 5' RACE reads, yields one record per CDR3 protein. The sample has 52,000 or so distinct CDR3 sequences; around 3.8% are singletons. The sample was CD4+ T cells from blood. These receptors were collected from a woman aged 40 to 49 with multiple sclerosis.

This clonotype was picked up many times. The genes are TRBV9 and TRBJ2-3; D is unresolved. Germline V lookup: CDR1 SGDLS, CDR2 YYNGEE. The V end was cut by 4 bases, the J end by 0 bases, with 12 bases between. This CDR3 has 15 residues. The CDR3 DNA reads as TGTGCCAGCAGCCCCGGTTGGTCCAGCACAGATACGCAGTATTTT. This sequence encodes CASSPGWSSTDTQYF.

This clonotype was picked up many times. The CDR3 loop reads CASSAGTGTYEQYF. The CDR3 region has the DNA TGTGCCAGTAGTGCCGGGACCGGGACCTACGAGCAGTACTTC. The chain combines TRBV19 with TRBJ2-7, with D perhaps matching TRBD1 or TRBD2 (5 bases each). The CDR3 has 14 residues. Germline V gene data show CDR1 as LNHDA and CDR2 as SQIVND (reference sequence). Trimming stripped 5 bases from V and 2 bases from J, with 13 bases between.

This clonotype was seen ten or more times. The CDR3 nucleotides read TGTGCCAGCAGCCAAAGCGATTCCGGCAATGAGCAGTTCTTC. Translated, it gives CASSQSDSGNEQFF. The chain is built from TRBV3-1 and TRBJ2-1, with D hard to call. The germline V gene encodes CDR1 LGHDT and CDR2 YNNKEL (reference sequence). This CDR3 region has 14 residues. V lost 2 bases and J 6 bases, leaving 11 bases between the germline ends.

This clonotype occurred many times. The chain joins TRBV7-9 to TRBJ2-7; TRBD1 aligns across 7 bases. Germline loops: CDR1 SEHNR, CDR2 FQNEAQ (reference sequence). This CDR3 is 15 amino acids long. Germline trimming cut 5 bases from V and 2 bases from J; bases unmatched to any gene: 9. The chain's CDR3 is CASSPGTVLAYEQYF. The CDR3 DNA is TGTGCCAGCAGCCCCGGGACAGTTCTCGCCTACGAGCAGTACTTC.

This clonotype was observed many times. The chain carries TRBV7-2 and TRBJ2-1; weak D call: TRBD2 (5 bases). The germline CDR1 and CDR2 sequences are SGHTA and FQGNSA. Trimming left V 5 bases short and J 9 bases short, with 17 bases between. The CDR3 consists of 14 residues. The CDR3 sequence: CASSHRTGLGEQFF. The CDR3, as DNA: TGTGCCAGCAGCCACCGGACTGGCCTAGGTGAGCAGTTCTTC.

This clonotype was seen repeatedly, ten times or more. The CDR3 nucleotides read TGCAGTGCTAGAGGAGGGGCGACTAATGAAAAACTGTTTTTT. It encodes CSARGGATNEKLFF. This chain connects TRBV20-1 to TRBJ1-4, with D possibly matching TRBD1 (5 bases). Germline V gene lookup returns CDR1 DFQATT and CDR2 SNEGSKA (reference sequence). The CDR3 sequence is 14 residues long. Trimming pared 1 base from V and 2 bases from J, leaving 8 bases between.

Many counts were recorded for this clonotype. The chain recombines TRBV2 with TRBJ2-1, with 12 bases matching TRBD2. Germline V gene data show CDR1 as SNHLY and CDR2 as FYNNEI. There are 13 residues in the CDR3. V shed 7 bases, J shed 7 bases, and the junction held 2 bases outside the gene matches. Here the CDR3 DNA reads TGTGCCAGCACCGGACTAGCGGGGAATGAGCAGTTCTTC. Amino acid sequence: CASTGLAGNEQFF.

This clonotype showed up many times. The rearrangement links TRBV9 to TRBJ1-1; maybe TRBD1 (5 bases). The CDR3 sequence is 15 residues long. V lost 1 base and J lost 3, with 13 bases in between. Germline V CDR1 and CDR2: SGDLS, YYNGEE. CDR3 in DNA: TGTGCCAGCAGCGTAAATTGGAGGGGAGACACTGAAGCTTTCTTT. Its protein product is CASSVNWRGDTEAFF.

This clonotype appeared many times. V gene TRBV20-1 combines with J gene TRBJ2-3, with TRBD2 matching 9 bases. Germline CDR1 reads DFQATT; CDR2 reads SNEGSKA (reference sequence). Unmatched junction bases numbered 12, after V lost 6 bases and J lost 2 bases. This CDR3 contains 16 residues. CDR3 residues: CSAERVAGGDTDTQYF. CDR3 nucleotide sequence: TGCAGTGCGGAGAGAGTGGCGGGGGGGGACACAGATACGCAGTATTTT.

This clonotype was seen ten or more times. The CDR3 DNA reads as TGTGCCAGCAGCTTAGGCTACAGATCCTATAATTCACCCCTCCACTTT. It is translated as CASSLGYRSYNSPLHF. The rearrangement joins TRBV7-2 to TRBJ1-6; D is undetermined. CDR1 SGHTA and CDR2 FQGNSA come from the germline V gene. V was trimmed by 1 base and J by 1 base, leaving 8 bases between them. This CDR3 region has 16 residues. Full variable domain (rest looked up from reference TRBV7-2 and TRBJ1-6): GAGVSQSPSNKVTEKGKDVELRCDPISGHTALYWYRQSLGQGLEFLIYFQGNSAPDKSGLPSDRFSAERTGGSVSTLTIQRTQQEDSAVYLCASSLGYRSYNSPLHFGNGTRLTVT.